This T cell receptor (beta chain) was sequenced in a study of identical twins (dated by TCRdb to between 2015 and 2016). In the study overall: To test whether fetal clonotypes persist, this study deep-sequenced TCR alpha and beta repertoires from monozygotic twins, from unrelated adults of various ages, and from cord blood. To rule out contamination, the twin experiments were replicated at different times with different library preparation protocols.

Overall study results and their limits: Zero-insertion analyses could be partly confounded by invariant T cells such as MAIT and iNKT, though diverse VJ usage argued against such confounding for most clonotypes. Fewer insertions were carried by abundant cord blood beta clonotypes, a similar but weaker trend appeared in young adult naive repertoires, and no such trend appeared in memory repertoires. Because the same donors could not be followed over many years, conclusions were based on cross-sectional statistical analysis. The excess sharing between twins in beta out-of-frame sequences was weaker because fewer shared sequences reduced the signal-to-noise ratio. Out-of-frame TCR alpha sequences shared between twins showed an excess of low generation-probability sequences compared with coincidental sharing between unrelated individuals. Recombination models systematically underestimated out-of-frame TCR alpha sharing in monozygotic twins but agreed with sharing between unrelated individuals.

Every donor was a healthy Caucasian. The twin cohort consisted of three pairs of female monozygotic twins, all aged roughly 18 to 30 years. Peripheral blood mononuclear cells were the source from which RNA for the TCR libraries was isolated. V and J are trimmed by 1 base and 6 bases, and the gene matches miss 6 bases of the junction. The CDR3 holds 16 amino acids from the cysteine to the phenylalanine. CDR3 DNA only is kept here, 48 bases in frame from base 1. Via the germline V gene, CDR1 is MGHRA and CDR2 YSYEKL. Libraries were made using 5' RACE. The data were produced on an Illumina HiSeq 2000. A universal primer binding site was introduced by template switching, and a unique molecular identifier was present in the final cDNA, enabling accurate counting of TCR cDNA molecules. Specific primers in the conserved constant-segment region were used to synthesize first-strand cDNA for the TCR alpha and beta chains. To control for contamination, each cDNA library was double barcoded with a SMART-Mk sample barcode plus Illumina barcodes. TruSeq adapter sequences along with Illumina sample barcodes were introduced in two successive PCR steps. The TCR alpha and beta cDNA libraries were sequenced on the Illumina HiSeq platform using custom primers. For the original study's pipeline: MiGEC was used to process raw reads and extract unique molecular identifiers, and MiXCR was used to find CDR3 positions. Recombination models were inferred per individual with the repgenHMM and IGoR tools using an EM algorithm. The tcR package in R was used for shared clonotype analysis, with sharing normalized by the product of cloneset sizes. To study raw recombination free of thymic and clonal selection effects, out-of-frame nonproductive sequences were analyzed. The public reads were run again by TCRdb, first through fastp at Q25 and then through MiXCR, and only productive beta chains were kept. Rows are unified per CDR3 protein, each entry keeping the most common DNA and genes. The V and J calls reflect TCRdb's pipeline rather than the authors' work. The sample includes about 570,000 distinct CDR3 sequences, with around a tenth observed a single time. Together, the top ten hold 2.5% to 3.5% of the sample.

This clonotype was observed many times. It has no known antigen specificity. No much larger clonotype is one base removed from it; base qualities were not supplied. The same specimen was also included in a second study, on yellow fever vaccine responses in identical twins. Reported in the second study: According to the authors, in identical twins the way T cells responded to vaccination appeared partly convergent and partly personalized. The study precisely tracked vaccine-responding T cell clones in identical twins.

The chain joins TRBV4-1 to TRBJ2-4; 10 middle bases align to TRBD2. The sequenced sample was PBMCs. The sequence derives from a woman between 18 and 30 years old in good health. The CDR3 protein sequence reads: CASSQGIAGGLNIQYF. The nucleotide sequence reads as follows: TGCGCCAGCAGCCAAGGGATAGCGGGAGGCTTAAACATTCAGTACTTC.